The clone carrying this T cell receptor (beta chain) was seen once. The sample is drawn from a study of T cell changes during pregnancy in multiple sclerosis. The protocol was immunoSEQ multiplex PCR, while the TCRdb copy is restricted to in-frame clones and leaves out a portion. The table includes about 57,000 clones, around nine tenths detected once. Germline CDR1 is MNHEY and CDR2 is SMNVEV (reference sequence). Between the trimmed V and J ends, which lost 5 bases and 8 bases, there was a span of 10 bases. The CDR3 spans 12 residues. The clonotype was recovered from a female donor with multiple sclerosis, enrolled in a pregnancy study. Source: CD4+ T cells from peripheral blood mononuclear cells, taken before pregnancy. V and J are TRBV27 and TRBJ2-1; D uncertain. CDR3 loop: CASSPSPHEQFF. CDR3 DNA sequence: TGTGCCAGCAGTCCTAGTCCCCATGAGCAGTTCTTC.